Shown below are 23 T cell receptor beta chains from a single sample sequenced in a study of blood T cell repertoires in COVID-19. TCRdb's table, derived via immunoSEQ multiplex PCR, lists solely in-frame clones and lacks some. The sample carries about 210,000 clones, around 86% recorded once. Sequenced input: PBMCs or T cells enriched from blood (not recorded which). All receptors derive from a man aged 25-40 years in a cohort exposed to, infected with or recovered from COVID-19 (not recorded which).

The V gene is TRBV28, the J gene TRBJ2-7; TRBD2 might be the D (6 bases). The CDR3 length is 16 residues. Germline V gene sequence: CDR1 MDHEN, CDR2 SYDVKM. The V end lost 7 bases, the J end lost 0 bases, and 19 bases lay between the germline ends. The CDR3 DNA reads TGTGCCAGCAATAAAATCGGCGGGAAGAGCTCCTACGAGCAGTACTTC. Translated: CASNKIGGKSSYEQYF.

The chain links TRBV2 to TRBJ1-1, with 10 bases lining up with TRBD1. J lost 7 bases, V lost 5 bases, and 4 bases had no gene match. The CDR3 consists of 13 residues. Germline CDR1 reads SNHLY; CDR2 reads FYNNEI. In DNA form, the CDR3 reads TGTGCCAGCAGTTTTGGACAGGGGGGTGAAGCTTTCTTT. It yields the protein CASSFGQGGEAFF. The variable domain in full, completed from reference TRBV2 and TRBJ1-1, reads EPEVTQTPSHQVTQMGQEVILRCVPISNHLYFYWYRQILGQKVEFLVSFYNNEISEKSEIFDDQFSVERPDGSNFTLKIRSTKLEDSAMYFCASSFGQGGEAFFGQGTRLTVV.

This chain joins TRBV5-4 and TRBJ2-2, with TRBD2 matching over 8 bases. Unmatched junction bases numbered 5, after V lost 0 bases and J lost 7 bases. The CDR3 is 15 amino acids. Germline assignment: CDR1 SGHNT and CDR2 YYREEE (reference sequence). As DNA, the CDR3 is TGTGCCAGCAGCTTGGGCGGGGGGAAGGGCGGGGAGCTGTTTTTT. It is translated as CASSLGGGKGGELFF.

This chain uses TRBV4-1 with TRBJ2-7; no clear D gene. The ends were cut back, 1 base at V and 5 bases at J, with 9 bases in the middle. The germline V gene encodes CDR1 MGHRA and CDR2 YSYEKL. This CDR3 contains 13 residues. The CDR3 loop reads CASSQGNTNEQYF. As DNA, the CDR3 is TGCGCCAGCAGCCAAGGAAACACAAACGAGCAGTACTTC.

This sequence joins TRBV2 and TRBJ2-7; TRBD2 aligns across 11 bases. CDR1 is SNHLY, CDR2 FYNNEI, per germline. The trim removed 6 bases at V and 2 bases at J, leaving 15 bases unmatched. The CDR3 length is 18 residues. Here the CDR3 DNA reads TGTGCCAGCAGGTACCGGGGGACTAGCGGAGGTTCCGCCTACGAGCAGTACTTC. Amino acid sequence: CASRYRGTSGGSAYEQYF.

This rearrangement joins TRBV28 to TRBJ1-4; D gene unclear. V gave up 5 bases and J gave up 4 bases, with 5 bases separating them. The CDR3 is 12 residues long. Germline V gives CDR1 MDHEN, CDR2 SYDVKM. The CDR3 loop is CASSPLNEKLFF. The CDR3 coding sequence is TGTGCCAGCAGTCCACTTAATGAAAAACTGTTTTTT.

The chain is built from TRBV5-8 and TRBJ1-2; D uncertain. The CDR3 consists of 12 residues. The germline gives CDR1 SGHTS, CDR2 YDEGEE. Trimming pared 4 bases from V and 5 bases from J, leaving 9 bases between. The CDR3 DNA is TGTGCCAGCAGCGCGGGTCGATATGGCTACACCTTC. Translation gives CASSAGRYGYTF.

The chain employs TRBV9 and TRBJ2-2; 11 bases line up with TRBD1. The germline CDR1 and CDR2 sequences are SGDLS and YYNGEE. This CDR3 has 16 amino acids. Trimming took 0 bases from V and 3 from J; bases not matched to a gene: 1. The DNA of the CDR3 is TGTGCCAGCAGCGTAGGGACAGGGGGCCACACCGGGGAGCTGTTTTTT. Translating it yields CASSVGTGGHTGELFF.

This CDR3 is CASSGRTPRSGANVLTF. As DNA, the CDR3 is TGTGCCAGCAGTGGGAGGACCCCAAGATCTGGGGCCAACGTCCTGACTTTC. The gene calls are TRBV28 and TRBJ2-6, with D perhaps matching TRBD2 (6 bases). This CDR3 region has 17 residues. Looked up from germline, CDR1 is MDHEN and CDR2 is SYDVKM. V lost 5 bases to trimming and J lost 1 base, with 15 bases between them.

The chain couples TRBV28 to TRBJ1-5; TRBD1 agrees at 7 bases. The CDR3 extends over 13 amino acids. After removal of 3 bases from V and 5 bases from J, the junction contained 1 base not matched to a gene. Germline CDR1 and CDR2: MDHEN and SYDVKM. The chain's CDR3 is CASSFRGDQPQHF. As DNA, the CDR3 is TGTGCCAGCAGTTTCAGGGGGGATCAGCCCCAGCATTTT.

The chain uses TRBV19 and TRBJ2-7; the match to TRBD2 covers 11 bases. The germline gives CDR1 LNHDA, CDR2 SQIVND (reference sequence). V was pared by 5 bases and J by 7 bases, with 10 bases of the junction left unmatched. The CDR3 is 15 amino acids. The CDR3, as DNA: TGTGCCAGTAGTGTAACCGGGACTAGCGGAGGTGAGCAGTACTTC. As protein: CASSVTGTSGGEQYF.

This chain links TRBV7-9 with TRBJ2-1, with D hard to call. The germline CDR1 and CDR2 sequences are SEHNR and FQNEAQ (reference sequence). Trimming stripped 4 bases from V and 5 bases from J, with 3 bases between. The CDR3 consists of 11 residues. CDR3 DNA sequence: TGTGCCAGCAGCTCAAACAATGAGCAGTTCTTC. This sequence encodes CASSSNNEQFF.

The J gene is TRBJ2-7, the V gene TRBV6-2 or TRBV6-3, with 7 bases matching TRBD1. The J segment lost 3 bases and the V segment lost 4 bases, leaving 3 bases of the junction unmatched. From germline, CDR1 is MNHEY and CDR2 SVGEGT. The CDR3 contains 13 residues. The CDR3 DNA sequence: TGTGCCAGCAGTTGGACAGGACACTACGAGCAGTACTTC. Translating gives CASSWTGHYEQYF.

The table lists this clone with a count of one. The chain has TRBV28 and TRBJ2-5; the match to TRBD2 covers 7 bases. There are 14 residues in the CDR3. V lost 5 bases, J lost 2 bases, and 5 bases stayed unmatched. The germline V gene has CDR1 MDHEN and CDR2 SYDVKM. The CDR3 sequence: CASSPPGGQETQYF. CDR3 bases: TGTGCCAGCAGTCCTCCCGGGGGGCAAGAGACCCAGTACTTC.

This chain joins TRBV6-5 and TRBJ2-7, with TRBD1 matching over 10 bases. The CDR3 is 13 residues long. Trimming at V came to 5 bases and at J to 6 bases, leaving 4 bases not matched to a gene. CDR1 and CDR2 (germline): MNHEY, SVGAGI. DNA for the CDR3: TGTGCCAGCAGTACGGGACAGGGGACCGAGCAGTACTTC. Residues: CASSTGQGTEQYF.

The J gene is TRBJ2-1, the V gene TRBV24-1, with 8 bases matching TRBD2. With V trimmed by 5 bases and J by 7 bases, 3 bases remained unmatched. Germline CDR1 and CDR2: KGHDR and SFDVKD. There are 13 residues in the CDR3. CDR3: CATSAGGRNEQFF. DNA of the CDR3: TGTGCCACCAGTGCGGGAGGGAGGAATGAGCAGTTCTTC.

The rearrangement links TRBV2 to TRBJ2-1; 7 bases agree with TRBD2. The CDR3 is 16 residues long. Germline trimming cut 6 bases from V and 2 bases from J; bases unmatched to any gene: 10. Germline loops: CDR1 SNHLY, CDR2 FYNNEI. The CDR3 DNA follows: TGTGCCAGCAGGCCCAGCGGAGGACTAGCCTACAATGAGCAGTTCTTC. It codes for CASRPSGGLAYNEQFF.

The V call is TRBV10-3, the J call TRBJ2-7; 8 bases match TRBD1. The CDR3 spans 14 residues. With 2 bases clipped from V and 5 bases from J, the junction kept 5 bases outside the gene matches. The germline V gene encodes CDR1 ENHRY and CDR2 SYGVKD. The CDR3 protein is CAISEAGGGDEQYF. The CDR3 bases are TGTGCCATCAGTGAGGCAGGGGGCGGCGACGAGCAGTACTTC.

The chain employs TRBV6-5 and TRBJ2-1; D is possibly TRBD1 (5 bases). V gave up 0 bases and J gave up 7 bases, with 16 bases separating them. The germline V gene has CDR1 MNHEY and CDR2 SVGAGI. CDR3 size: 16 residues. This CDR3 reads CASSYSKAQGWNEQFF. DNA for the CDR3: TGTGCCAGCAGTTACTCGAAAGCGCAGGGTTGGAATGAGCAGTTCTTC.

The chain couples TRBV7-9 to TRBJ2-6; 7 bases are shared with TRBD1. V shed 6 bases, J shed 2 bases, and the junction held 1 base outside the gene matches. The germline V gene encodes CDR1 SEHNR and CDR2 FQNEAQ (reference sequence). This CDR3 comprises 14 residues. The CDR3 nucleotides are TGTGCCAGCAGTACAGGGGCTGGGGCCAACGTCCTGACTTTC. Translating gives CASSTGAGANVLTF.

The chain recombines TRBV2 with TRBJ2-2, with 8 bases lining up with TRBD1. The junction had 5 bases not matched to a gene; V was cut back by 7 bases and J by 4 bases. This CDR3 spans 14 amino acids. Germline CDR1 SNHLY, CDR2 FYNNEI. As DNA, the CDR3 is TGTGCCAGCAAGCAAGACAGGGGCACCGGGGAGCTGTTTTTT. Translating gives CASKQDRGTGELFF.

The chain uses TRBV10-3 and TRBJ2-7, with 10 bases matching TRBD2. V trimming: 6 bases; J trimming: 2 bases; junction bases outside the gene matches: 7. The CDR3 runs 15 residues. The germline gives CDR1 ENHRY, CDR2 SYGVKD. The CDR3: CAIRGGSGRAYEQYF. The CDR3 DNA is TGTGCCATCAGAGGAGGGAGCGGGAGGGCCTACGAGCAGTACTTC.

This sequence joins TRBV9 and TRBJ2-7; D perhaps matches TRBD2 (5 bases). V was trimmed by 0 bases and J by 7 bases, leaving 8 bases between them. Germline V gene sequence: CDR1 SGDLS, CDR2 YYNGEE. The CDR3 runs to 12 residues. CDR3: CASSVEGREQYF. CDR3 coding DNA: TGTGCCAGCAGCGTAGAAGGGAGAGAGCAGTACTTC.